The following is a T cell receptor (beta chain) sequence with its context. The antigen is unknown. This CDR3 comprises 13 residues. CDR1 and CDR2 (germline): SGHTA, FQGTGA. The V gene lost 4 bases and the J gene lost 5 bases, with 9 bases spanning the gap. This specimen comes from a study of T cell responses to AZD1222 COVID-19 vaccine. Findings and limits, study-wide: The study found Spike-specific TCR breadth and depth rose after two AZD1222 doses. Sampling that yielded the repertoires occurred only after the peak T cell response. Clonal diversity may have been underestimated in mostly white British donors. CD4 TCRs covered the whole spike, strongest at regions 160-218 and 743-854.

Clones were read by immunoSEQ multiplex PCR, and TCRdb kept only the in-frame ones, dropping some. The repertoire holds 150,000 to 190,000 clones, with approximately 91% as singletons. The chain has TRBV7-3 and TRBJ2-1; D unresolved. This clonotype was sampled from an adult who had recovered from COVID-19. The starting material was peripheral blood, obtained after recovery from COVID-19. The CDR3 DNA follows: TGTGCCAGCAGCTCTGGTGGGAACAATGAGCAGTTCTTC. Its translation is CASSSGGNNEQFF.